The 14 T cell receptor beta chains reported below all come from one sample, sequenced in a study of T cell responses to AZD1222 COVID-19 vaccine. Assay: immunoSEQ multiplex PCR; the TCRdb copy retains only in-frame clones and omits some. The sample has 60,000 or so clones; 84% are singletons. This material consisted of peripheral blood, taken on day 0 of AZD1222 vaccination. The receptors derive from an adult in good health.

The chain carries TRBV7-9 and TRBJ1-1, with D tentatively TRBD1 (6 bases). The CDR3 runs to 14 residues. CDR1 and CDR2 (germline): SEHNR, FQNEAQ (reference sequence). V shed 5 bases and J shed 6 bases, with 16 bases lying between them. CDR3 sequence (DNA): TGTGCCAGCAGCATAACAGGGATGAGGGCTGAAGCTTTCTTT. Residues: CASSITGMRAEAFF.

The chain combines TRBV5-1 with TRBJ1-6, with TRBD1 matching 8 bases. V lost 3 bases to trimming and J lost 1 base; unmatched junction nucleotides: 3. The germline V gene encodes CDR1 SGHRS and CDR2 YFSETQ. The CDR3 covers 16 residues. In DNA form, the CDR3 reads TGCGCCAGCAGCTCTGACAGGGGTTCCTATAATTCACCCCTCCACTTT. Its translation is CASSSDRGSYNSPLHF. Combining the CDR3 with reference TRBV5-1 and TRBJ1-6 gives the whole variable domain KAGVTQTPRYLIKTRGQQVTLSCSPISGHRSVSWYQQTPGQGLQFLFEYFSETQRNKGNFPGRFSGRQFSNSRSEMNVSTLELGDSALYLCASSSDRGSYNSPLHFGNGTRLTVT.

The sample holds one count of this clone. The chain couples TRBV11-3 to TRBJ2-7; D is ambiguous. Germline-derived CDR1 and CDR2 are SGHNT and YENEEA. V gave up 2 bases and J gave up 3 bases, with 5 bases separating them. The CDR3 contains 12 residues. The chain's CDR3 is CASSLNGYEQYV. The CDR3 nucleotides are TGTGCCAGCAGCTTAAATGGCTACGAGCAGTACGTC.

The table lists this clone with a few counts. This rearrangement joins TRBV19 to TRBJ1-6; 7 bases fit TRBD1. This CDR3 is built from 18 residues. Trimming cost V 4 bases and J 7 bases; bases outside gene matches: 16. Looked up from germline, CDR1 is LNHDA and CDR2 is SQIVND (reference sequence). The CDR3 DNA is TGTGCCAGTAGTACAAACCAACTCGCCCAGGGGGGGAATTCACCCCTCCACTTT. Its protein is CASSTNQLAQGGNSPLHF. Drawing the rest from reference TRBV19 and TRBJ1-6, the complete variable domain is DGGITQSPKYLFRKEGQNVTLSCEQNLNHDAMYWYRQDPGQGLRLIYYSQIVNDFQKGDIAEGYSVSREKKESFPLTVTSAQKNPTAFYLCASSTNQLAQGGNSPLHFGNGTRLTVT.

This chain uses TRBV18 with TRBJ2-5; D possibly corresponds to TRBD1 (6 bases). The CDR3 contains 16 residues. V was trimmed by 6 bases and J by 5 bases, leaving 22 bases between them. Germline lookup yields CDR1 KGHSH and CDR2 LQKENI. The CDR3 nucleotides are TGTGCCAGCTCCCAAACCGGGACACAGCCTCGGGAGACCCAGTACTTC. The encoded protein is CASSQTGTQPRETQYF.

The chain is built from TRBV11-2 and TRBJ2-3; no firm D call. CDR3 length: 15 amino acids. Trimming removed 5 bases from V and 4 bases from J, with 16 bases in between. The V gene's germline CDR1 is SGHAT and CDR2 FQNNGV. This CDR3 reads CASSLLRTVSDTQYF. CDR3 nucleotide sequence: TGTGCCAGCAGCCTCCTTCGGACGGTTTCAGATACGCAGTATTTT. Based on the CDR3 plus reference TRBV11-2 and TRBJ2-3, the full variable domain is EAGVAQSPRYKIIEKRQSVAFWCNPISGHATLYWYQQILGQGPKLLIQFQNNGVVDDSQLPKDRFSAERLKGVDSTLKIQPAKLEDSAVYLCASSLLRTVSDTQYFGPGTRLTVL.

The chain links TRBV18 to TRBJ1-6; D not resolved. This CDR3 comprises 13 residues. V lost 2 bases and J 8 bases, leaving 7 bases between the germline ends. Germline CDR1 reads KGHSH; CDR2 reads LQKENI. CDR3 region: CASSPSGDSPLHF. CDR3 nucleotides: TGTGCCAGCTCACCAAGCGGGGATTCACCCCTCCACTTT. The full variable domain, with the rest looked up from reference TRBV18 and TRBJ1-6, is NAGVMQNPRHLVRRRGQEARLRCSPMKGHSHVYWYRQLPEEGLKFMVYLQKENIIDESGMPKERFSAEFPKEGPSILRIQQVVRGDSAAYFCASSPSGDSPLHFGNGTRLTVT.

The chain uses TRBV5-4 and TRBJ2-5; 8 bases are a match to TRBD2. Germline assignment: CDR1 SGHNT and CDR2 YYREEE (reference sequence). V shed 0 bases and J 4 bases; nucleotides not matched to a gene: 5. The CDR3 extends over 15 amino acids. Written as DNA, the CDR3 is TGTGCCAGCAGCTTGGGTGGGCTAGCGGGAGAGACCCAGTACTTC. The encoded protein is CASSLGGLAGETQYF.

The rearrangement links TRBV7-9 to TRBJ2-5; D assignment may be TRBD1 or TRBD2 (6 bases each). V lost 0 bases and J 5 bases, leaving 19 bases between the germline ends. Germline V gene lookup returns CDR1 SEHNR and CDR2 FQNEAQ (reference sequence). This CDR3 spans 17 amino acids. CDR3 DNA sequence: TGTGCCAGCAGCTTAGCCTATGGGGGCGTAGCGGCCGAGACCCAGTACTTC. It yields the protein CASSLAYGGVAAETQYF.

The gene calls are TRBV28 and TRBJ2-7, with 8 bases aligning to TRBD1. CDR3 size: 14 residues. V gave up 9 bases and J gave up 1 base; unmatched junction bases: 8. CDR1 MDHEN and CDR2 SYDVKM come from the germline V gene. The CDR3: CASRMGQDSYEQYF. CDR3 bases: TGTGCCAGTCGAATGGGACAGGATTCCTACGAGCAGTACTTC.

DNA for the CDR3: TGTGCCAGCAGCTTGGGTGTAGGGAAAGATACGCAGTATTTT. Its translation: CASSLGVGKDTQYF. The rearrangement joins TRBV5-5 to TRBJ2-3; D remains unclear. The V gene lost 0 bases and the J gene lost 5 bases, with 10 bases spanning the gap. The germline V gene encodes CDR1 SGHKS and CDR2 YYEKEE (reference sequence). The CDR3 covers 14 residues.

This clone was observed once. The chain joins TRBV9 to TRBJ2-3; tentatively, D is TRBD1 or TRBD2 (5 bases each). V was shortened by 4 bases and J by 3 bases, with 21 bases between the two germline ends. The CDR3 spans 17 residues. CDR1 is SGDLS, CDR2 YYNGEE, per germline. CDR3 residues: CASSPLSGTDPTDTQYF. The CDR3 DNA reads TGTGCCAGCAGCCCTTTATCAGGGACGGATCCAACAGATACGCAGTATTTT.

In its sample, this clone was seen once. CDR3 bases: TGTGCCAGTAGTCCCCGGGGCAGGGACCGCACTGAAGCTTTCTTT. Protein: CASSPRGRDRTEAFF. The chain recombines TRBV19 with TRBJ1-1, with TRBD1 as a possible D gene (5 bases). Trimming left V 5 bases short and J 4 bases short, with 17 bases between. The CDR3 contains 15 residues. Germline CDR1 and CDR2: LNHDA and SQIVND (reference sequence).

V and J are TRBV18 and TRBJ2-2; perhaps TRBD1 as D (6 bases). Trimming removed 8 bases at V and 0 bases at J, with 22 bases between. The CDR3 sequence is 18 residues long. The germline V gene encodes CDR1 KGHSH and CDR2 LQKENI. The chain's CDR3 is CASPFDPRTAPNTGELFF. In DNA, the CDR3 is TGTGCCAGCCCTTTCGACCCGCGGACAGCACCGAACACCGGGGAGCTGTTTTTT.